Described below is a single T cell receptor beta chain sequence and its context. Its antigen is still unknown. Cultured CD4+ T-cell DNA underwent Oncomine TCR Beta short-read sequencing. TCRdb reanalysed the PCR reads using MiXCR and keeps one entry per CDR3 protein. The repertoire holds approximately 5,400 distinct CDR3 sequences, with roughly two fifths as singletons. This sample stems from a study of vaccination and CD4 T cells after COVID-19. Notes on the study in general: Analysis of convalescent patients found that 304 of 307 vaccine-specific clones were spike mono-reactive.

Regarding treatment: roughly 11-day PBMC culture with coronavirus spike peptide pools or control peptides (ViraFEST assay). Samples of CD4+ T cells were obtained from the unexposed donor before the COVID-19 pandemic (2011-2018). With SARS-CoV-2 S/N and four cold-coronavirus spikes, unexposed-donor CD4+ T cells were probed, cells permitting. The germline CDR1 and CDR2 sequences are SNHLY and FYNNEI. The CDR3 sequence is 14 residues long. V was clipped by 7 bases and J by 2 bases, with 15 bases between them. The chain combines TRBV2 with TRBJ2-7, with D perhaps given as TRBD1 or TRBD2 (5 bases each). The sequence derives from a human donor in good health. Sequencing was carried out using CD4+ T cells from blood, cultured in vitro. CDR3 in amino acids: CASIPGRAPYEQYF. CDR3 DNA sequence: TGTGCCAGCATTCCGGGGCGGGCCCCCTACGAGCAGTACTTC.